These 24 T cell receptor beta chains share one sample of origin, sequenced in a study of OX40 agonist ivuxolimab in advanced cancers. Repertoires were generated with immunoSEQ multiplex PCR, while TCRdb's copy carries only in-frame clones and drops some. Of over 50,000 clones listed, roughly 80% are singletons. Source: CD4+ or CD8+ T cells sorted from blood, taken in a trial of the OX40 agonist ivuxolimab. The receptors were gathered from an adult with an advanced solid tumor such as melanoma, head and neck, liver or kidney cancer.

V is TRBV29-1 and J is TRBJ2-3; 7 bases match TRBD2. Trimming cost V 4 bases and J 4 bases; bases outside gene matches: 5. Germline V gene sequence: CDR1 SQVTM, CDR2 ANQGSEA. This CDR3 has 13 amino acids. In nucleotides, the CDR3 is TGCAGCGTTGCCGGGGGGTGGGCAGATACGCAGTATTTT. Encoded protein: CSVAGGWADTQYF.

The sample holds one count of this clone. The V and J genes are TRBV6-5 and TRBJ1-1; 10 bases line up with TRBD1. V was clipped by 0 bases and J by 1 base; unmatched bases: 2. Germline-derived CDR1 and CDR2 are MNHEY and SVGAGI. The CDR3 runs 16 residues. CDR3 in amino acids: CASSYSRDRGNTEAFF. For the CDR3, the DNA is TGTGCCAGCAGTTACTCTAGGGACAGGGGGAACACTGAAGCTTTCTTT.

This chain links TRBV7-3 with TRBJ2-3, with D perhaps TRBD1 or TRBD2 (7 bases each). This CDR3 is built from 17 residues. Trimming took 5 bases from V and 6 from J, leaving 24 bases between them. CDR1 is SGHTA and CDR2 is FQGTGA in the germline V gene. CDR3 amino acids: CASSPPPGEGALDTQYF. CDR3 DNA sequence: TGTGCCAGCAGCCCGCCCCCCGGGGAGGGGGCCTTGGATACGCAGTATTTT.

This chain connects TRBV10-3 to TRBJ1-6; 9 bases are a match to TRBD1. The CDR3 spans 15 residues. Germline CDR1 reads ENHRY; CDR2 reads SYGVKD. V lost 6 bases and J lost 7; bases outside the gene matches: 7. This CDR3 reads CAISRDRAINSPLHF. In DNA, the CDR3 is TGTGCCATCAGCCGGGACAGGGCCATCAATTCACCCCTCCACTTT.

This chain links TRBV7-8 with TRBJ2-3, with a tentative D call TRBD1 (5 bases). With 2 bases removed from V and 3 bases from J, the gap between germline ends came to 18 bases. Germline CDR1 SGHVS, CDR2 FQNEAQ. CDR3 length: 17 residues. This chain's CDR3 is CASSLSAGRFVTDTQYF. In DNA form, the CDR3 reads TGTGCCAGCAGCTTAAGCGCAGGGCGTTTCGTGACAGATACGCAGTATTTT.

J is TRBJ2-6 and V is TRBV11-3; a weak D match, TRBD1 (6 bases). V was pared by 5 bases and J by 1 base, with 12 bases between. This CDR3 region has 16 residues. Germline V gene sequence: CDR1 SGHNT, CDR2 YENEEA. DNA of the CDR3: TGTGCCAGCAGCCAAATGACAGGTTCTGGGGCCAACGTCCTGACTTTC. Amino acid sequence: CASSQMTGSGANVLTF.

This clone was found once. The CDR3 nucleotides are TGTGCCAGCAGCTTAGGTGGGGGCTCGAACACTGAAGCTTTCTTT. Its protein is CASSLGGGSNTEAFF. V gene TRBV7-2 combines with J gene TRBJ1-1; possible D gene TRBD1, 6 bases. Trimming stripped 1 base from V and 1 base from J, with 10 bases between. The CDR3 covers 15 residues. Germline-derived CDR1 and CDR2 are SGHTA and FQGNSA.

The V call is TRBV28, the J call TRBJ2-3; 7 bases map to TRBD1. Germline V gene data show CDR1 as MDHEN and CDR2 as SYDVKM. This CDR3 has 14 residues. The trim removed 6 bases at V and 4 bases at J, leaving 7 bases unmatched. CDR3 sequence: CASRNRGSADTQYF. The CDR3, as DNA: TGTGCCAGCAGGAACAGGGGAAGCGCAGATACGCAGTATTTT.

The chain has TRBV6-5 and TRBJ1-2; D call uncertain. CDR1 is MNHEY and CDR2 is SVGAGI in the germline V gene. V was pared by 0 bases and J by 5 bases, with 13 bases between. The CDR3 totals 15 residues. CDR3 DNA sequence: TGTGCCAGCAGTTACTCGCGGAGCTTCGGGTATGGCTACACCTTC. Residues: CASSYSRSFGYGYTF.

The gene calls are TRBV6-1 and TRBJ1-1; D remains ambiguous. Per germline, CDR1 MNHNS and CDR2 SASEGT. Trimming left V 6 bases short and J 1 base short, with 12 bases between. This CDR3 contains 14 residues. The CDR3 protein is CASRHLAQNTEAFF. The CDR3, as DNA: TGTGCCAGCAGGCACCTAGCCCAGAACACTGAAGCTTTCTTT.

The CDR3 DNA reads as TGTGCCAGCAGTTTAGCGGGGGATACCTACGAGCAGTACTTC. It translates to CASSLAGDTYEQYF. V and J are TRBV28 and TRBJ2-7; TRBD2 aligns across 7 bases. Trimming took 2 bases from V and 2 from J; bases not matched to a gene: 3. Germline V gene data show CDR1 as MDHEN and CDR2 as SYDVKM. This CDR3 contains 14 residues.

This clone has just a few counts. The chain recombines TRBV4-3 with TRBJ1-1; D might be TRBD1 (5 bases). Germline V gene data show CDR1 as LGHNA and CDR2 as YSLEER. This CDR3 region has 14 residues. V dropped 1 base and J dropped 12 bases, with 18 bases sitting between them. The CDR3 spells CASSQVMGQGSTFF. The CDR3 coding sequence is TGCGCCAGCAGCCAAGTTATGGGGCAGGGCTCAACTTTCTTT.

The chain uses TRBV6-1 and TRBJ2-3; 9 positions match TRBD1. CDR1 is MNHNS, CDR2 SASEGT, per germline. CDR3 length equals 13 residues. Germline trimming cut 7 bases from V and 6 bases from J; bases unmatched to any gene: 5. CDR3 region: CASNRDRADTQYF. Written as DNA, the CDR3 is TGTGCCAGCAACAGGGACAGGGCGGATACGCAGTATTTT.

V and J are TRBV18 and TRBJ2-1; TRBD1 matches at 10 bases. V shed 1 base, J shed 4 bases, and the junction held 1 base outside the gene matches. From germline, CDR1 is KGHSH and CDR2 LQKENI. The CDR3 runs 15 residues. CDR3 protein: CASSPRDRGYNEQFF. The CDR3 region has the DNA TGTGCCAGCTCACCACGGGACAGGGGTTACAATGAGCAGTTCTTC.

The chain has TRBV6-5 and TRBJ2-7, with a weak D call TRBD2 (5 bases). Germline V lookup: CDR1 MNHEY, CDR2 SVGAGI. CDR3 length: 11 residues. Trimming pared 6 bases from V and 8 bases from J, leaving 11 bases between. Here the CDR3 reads CASSPSGKQYF. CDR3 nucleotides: TGTGCCAGCAGCCCCTCCGGGAAGCAGTACTTC.

The CDR3 region is CASRRRQESSYEQYF. The CDR3 coding sequence is TGTGCCAGCAGAAGGAGACAGGAAAGCTCCTACGAGCAGTACTTC. This rearrangement joins TRBV6-5 to TRBJ2-5; D might be TRBD1 (6 bases). The J call may be wrong; the DNA end is better matched by TRBJ2-7. Germline lookup yields CDR1 MNHEY and CDR2 SVGAGI. CDR3 size: 15 residues.

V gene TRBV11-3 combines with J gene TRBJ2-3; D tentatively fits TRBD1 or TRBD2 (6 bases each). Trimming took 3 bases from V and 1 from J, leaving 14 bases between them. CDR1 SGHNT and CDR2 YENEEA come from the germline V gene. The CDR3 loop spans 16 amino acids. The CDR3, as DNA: TGTGCCAGCAGCTTGGACAACGGGGGCGGCACAGATACGCAGTATTTT. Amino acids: CASSLDNGGGTDTQYF.

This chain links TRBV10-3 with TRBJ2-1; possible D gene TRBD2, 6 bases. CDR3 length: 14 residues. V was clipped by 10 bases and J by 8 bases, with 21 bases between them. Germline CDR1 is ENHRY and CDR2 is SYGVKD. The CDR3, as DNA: TGTGCCAGCACCATAGCGGCTCTCTCCCATGAGCAGTTCTTC. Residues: CASTIAALSHEQFF.

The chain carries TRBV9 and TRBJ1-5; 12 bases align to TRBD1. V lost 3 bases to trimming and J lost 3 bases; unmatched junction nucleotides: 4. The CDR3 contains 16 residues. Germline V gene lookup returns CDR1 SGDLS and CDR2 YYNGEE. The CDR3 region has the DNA TGTGCCAGCAGCGAGGGACAGGGGGCGTACAATCAGCCCCAGCATTTT. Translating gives CASSEGQGAYNQPQHF.

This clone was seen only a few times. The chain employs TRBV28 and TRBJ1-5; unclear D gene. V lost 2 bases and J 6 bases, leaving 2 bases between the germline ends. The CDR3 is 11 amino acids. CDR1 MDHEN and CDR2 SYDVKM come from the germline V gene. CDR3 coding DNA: TGTGCCAGCAGTTTAACTCAGCCCCAGCATTTT. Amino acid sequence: CASSLTQPQHF.

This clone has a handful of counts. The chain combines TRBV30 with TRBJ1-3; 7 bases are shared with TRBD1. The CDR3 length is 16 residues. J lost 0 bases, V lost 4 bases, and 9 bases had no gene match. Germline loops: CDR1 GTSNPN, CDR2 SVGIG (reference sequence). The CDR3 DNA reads TGTGCCTGGACCATCGGGACAGCCGTCTCTGGAAACACCATATATTTT. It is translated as CAWTIGTAVSGNTIYF. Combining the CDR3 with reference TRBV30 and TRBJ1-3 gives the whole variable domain SQTIHQWPATLVQPVGSPLSLECTVEGTSNPNLYWYRQAAGRGLQLLFYSVGIGQISSEVPQNLSASRPQDRQFILSSKKLLLSDSGFYLCAWTIGTAVSGNTIYFGEGSWLTVV.

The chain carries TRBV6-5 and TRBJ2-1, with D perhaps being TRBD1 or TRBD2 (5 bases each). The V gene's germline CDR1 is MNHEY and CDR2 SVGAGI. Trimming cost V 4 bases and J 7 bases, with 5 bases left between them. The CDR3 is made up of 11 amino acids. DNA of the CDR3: TGTGCCAGCAGTTGGGGGAATGAGCAGTTCTTC. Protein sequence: CASSWGNEQFF.

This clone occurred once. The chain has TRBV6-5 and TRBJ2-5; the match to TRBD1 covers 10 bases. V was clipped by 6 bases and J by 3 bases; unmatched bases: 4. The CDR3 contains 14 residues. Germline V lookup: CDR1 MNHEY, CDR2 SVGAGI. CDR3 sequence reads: CASSPGQGEETQYF. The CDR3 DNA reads TGTGCCAGCAGCCCCGGACAGGGGGAAGAGACCCAGTACTTC.

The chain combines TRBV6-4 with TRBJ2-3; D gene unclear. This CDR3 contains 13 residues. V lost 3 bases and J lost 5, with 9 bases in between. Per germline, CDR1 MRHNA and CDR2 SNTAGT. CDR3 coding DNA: TGTGCCAGCAGTGAAGGACCCGGAGATACGCAGTATTTT. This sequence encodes CASSEGPGDTQYF.